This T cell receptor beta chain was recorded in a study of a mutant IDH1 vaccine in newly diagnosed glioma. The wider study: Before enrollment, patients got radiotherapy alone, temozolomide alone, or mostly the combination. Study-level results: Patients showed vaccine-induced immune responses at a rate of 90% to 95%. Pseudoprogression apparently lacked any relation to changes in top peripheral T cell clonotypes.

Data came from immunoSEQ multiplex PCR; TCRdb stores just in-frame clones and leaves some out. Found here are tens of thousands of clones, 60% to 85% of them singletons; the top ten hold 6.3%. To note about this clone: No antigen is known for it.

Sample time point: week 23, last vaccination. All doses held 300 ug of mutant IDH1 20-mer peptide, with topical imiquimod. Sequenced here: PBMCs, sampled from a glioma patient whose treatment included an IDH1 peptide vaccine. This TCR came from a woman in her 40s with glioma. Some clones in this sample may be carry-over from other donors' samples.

CDR3 amino acids: CASSLRQGSSGELFF. Written as DNA, the CDR3 is TGCGCCAGCAGCTTAAGACAGGGAAGTTCCGGGGAGCTGTTTTTT. This chain links TRBV5-1 with TRBJ2-2; 7 positions match TRBD1. CDR1 is SGHRS, CDR2 YFSETQ, per germline. Trimming at V came to 2 bases and at J to 6 bases, leaving 7 bases not matched to a gene. The CDR3 spans 15 residues.